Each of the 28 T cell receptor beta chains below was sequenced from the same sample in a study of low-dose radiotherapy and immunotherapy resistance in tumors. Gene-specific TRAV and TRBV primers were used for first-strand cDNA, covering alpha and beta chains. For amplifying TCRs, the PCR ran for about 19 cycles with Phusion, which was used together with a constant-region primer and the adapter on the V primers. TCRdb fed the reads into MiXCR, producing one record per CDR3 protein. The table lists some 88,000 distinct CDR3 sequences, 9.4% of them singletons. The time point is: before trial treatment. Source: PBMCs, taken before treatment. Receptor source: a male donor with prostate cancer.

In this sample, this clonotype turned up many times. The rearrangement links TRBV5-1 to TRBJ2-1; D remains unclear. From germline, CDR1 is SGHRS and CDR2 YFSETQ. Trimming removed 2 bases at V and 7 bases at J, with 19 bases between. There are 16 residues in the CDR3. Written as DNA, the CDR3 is TGCGCCAGCAGCTTAATGGCTCGTGGTTTTGGGAATGAGCAGTTCTTC. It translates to CASSLMARGFGNEQFF. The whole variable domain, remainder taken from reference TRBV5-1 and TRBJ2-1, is KAGVTQTPRYLIKTRGQQVTLSCSPISGHRSVSWYQQTPGQGLQFLFEYFSETQRNKGNFPGRFSGRQFSNSRSEMNVSTLELGDSALYLCASSLMARGFGNEQFFGPGTRLTVL.

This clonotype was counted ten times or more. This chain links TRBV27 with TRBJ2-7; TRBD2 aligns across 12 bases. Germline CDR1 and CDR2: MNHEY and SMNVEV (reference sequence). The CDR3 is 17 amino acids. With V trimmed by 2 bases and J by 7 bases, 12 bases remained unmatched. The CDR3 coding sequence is TGTGCCAGCAGTTTACGGGGACTGACTAGCGGGAGAGGTGAGCAGTACTTC. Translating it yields CASSLRGLTSGRGEQYF.

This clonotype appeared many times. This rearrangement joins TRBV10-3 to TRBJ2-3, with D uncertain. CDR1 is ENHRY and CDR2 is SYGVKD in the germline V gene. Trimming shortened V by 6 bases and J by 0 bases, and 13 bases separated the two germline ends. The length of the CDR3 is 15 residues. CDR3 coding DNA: TGTGCCATCAGAATGGACCAACGGAGCACAGATACGCAGTATTTT. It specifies CAIRMDQRSTDTQYF.

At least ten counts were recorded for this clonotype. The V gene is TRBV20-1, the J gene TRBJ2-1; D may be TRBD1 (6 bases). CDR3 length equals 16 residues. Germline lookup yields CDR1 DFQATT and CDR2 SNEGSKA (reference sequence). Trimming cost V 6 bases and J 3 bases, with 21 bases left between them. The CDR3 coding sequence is TGCAGTGCCCCCGGGAACCAGGGGAAGTTCTACAATGAGCAGTTCTTC. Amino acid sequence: CSAPGNQGKFYNEQFF.

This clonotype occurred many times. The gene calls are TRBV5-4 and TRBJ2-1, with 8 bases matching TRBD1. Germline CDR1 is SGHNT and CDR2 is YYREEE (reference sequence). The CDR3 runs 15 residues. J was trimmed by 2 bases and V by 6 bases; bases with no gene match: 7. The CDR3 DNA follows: TGTGCCAGCACCCTACAGGGGGGCGCCTACAATGAGCAGTTCTTC. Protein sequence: CASTLQGGAYNEQFF.

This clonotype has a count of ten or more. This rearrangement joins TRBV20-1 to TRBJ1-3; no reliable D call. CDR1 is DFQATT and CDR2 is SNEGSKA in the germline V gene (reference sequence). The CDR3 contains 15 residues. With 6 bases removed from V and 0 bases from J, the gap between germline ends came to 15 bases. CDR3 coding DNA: TGCAGTGCCCAACGGCCTGGGGACTCTGGAAACACCATATATTTT. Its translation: CSAQRPGDSGNTIYF.

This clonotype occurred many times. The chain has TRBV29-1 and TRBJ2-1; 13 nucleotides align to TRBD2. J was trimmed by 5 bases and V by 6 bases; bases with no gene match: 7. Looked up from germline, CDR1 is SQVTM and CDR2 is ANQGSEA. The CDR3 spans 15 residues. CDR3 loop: CSVTMGLAGHNEQFF. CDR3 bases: TGCAGCGTGACCATGGGACTAGCGGGGCACAATGAGCAGTTCTTC.

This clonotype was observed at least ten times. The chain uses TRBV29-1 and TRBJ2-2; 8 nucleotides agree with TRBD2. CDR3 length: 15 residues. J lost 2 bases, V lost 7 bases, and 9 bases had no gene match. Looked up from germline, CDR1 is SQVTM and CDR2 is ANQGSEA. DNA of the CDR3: TGCAGCGCCTACTTACTAGCGGTCAACACCGGGGAGCTGTTTTTT. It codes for CSAYLLAVNTGELFF.

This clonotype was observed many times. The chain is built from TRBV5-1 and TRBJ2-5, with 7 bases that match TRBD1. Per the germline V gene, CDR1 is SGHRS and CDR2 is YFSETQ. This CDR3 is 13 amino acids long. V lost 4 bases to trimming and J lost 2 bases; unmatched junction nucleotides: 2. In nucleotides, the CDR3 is TGCGCCAGCAGCGGGACAGAGCAAGAGACCCAGTACTTC. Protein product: CASSGTEQETQYF.

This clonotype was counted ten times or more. The CDR3 is CAWRKFPGLGYNEQFF. DNA of the CDR3: TGTGCCTGGAGGAAGTTCCCGGGACTAGGGTACAATGAGCAGTTCTTC. The chain has TRBV30 and TRBJ2-1; 8 bases are a match to TRBD2. This CDR3 has 16 amino acids. V gave up 3 bases and J gave up 4 bases; unmatched junction bases: 11. Germline values: CDR1 GTSNPN, CDR2 SVGIG (reference sequence).

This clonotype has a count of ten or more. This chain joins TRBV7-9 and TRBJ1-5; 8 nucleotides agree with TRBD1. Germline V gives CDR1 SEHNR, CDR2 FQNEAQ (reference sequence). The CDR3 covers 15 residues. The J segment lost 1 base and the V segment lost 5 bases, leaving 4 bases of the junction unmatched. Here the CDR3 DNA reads TGTGCCAGCAGCGGGGGGGACAGGAGCAATCAGCCCCAGCATTTT. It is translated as CASSGGDRSNQPQHF.

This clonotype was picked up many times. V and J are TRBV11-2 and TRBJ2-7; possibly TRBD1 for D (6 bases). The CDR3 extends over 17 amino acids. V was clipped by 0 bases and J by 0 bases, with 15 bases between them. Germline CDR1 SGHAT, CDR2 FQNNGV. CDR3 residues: CASSLDLGQGSSYEQYF. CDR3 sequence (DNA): TGTGCCAGCAGCTTAGATCTGGGGCAGGGGAGCTCCTACGAGCAGTACTTC.

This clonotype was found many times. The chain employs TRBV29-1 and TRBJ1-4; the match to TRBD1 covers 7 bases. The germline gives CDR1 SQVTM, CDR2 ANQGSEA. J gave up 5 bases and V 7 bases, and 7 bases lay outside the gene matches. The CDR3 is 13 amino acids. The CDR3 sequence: CSAPEQGNEKLFF. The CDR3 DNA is TGCAGCGCGCCGGAACAGGGGAATGAAAAACTGTTTTTT.

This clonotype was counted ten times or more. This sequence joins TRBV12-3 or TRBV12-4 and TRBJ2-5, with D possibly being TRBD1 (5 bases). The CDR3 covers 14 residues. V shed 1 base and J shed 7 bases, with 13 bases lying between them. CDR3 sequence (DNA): TGTGCCAGCAGTTTAGGGCCAGCCCAGGGGACCCAGTACTTC. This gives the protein CASSLGPAQGTQYF.

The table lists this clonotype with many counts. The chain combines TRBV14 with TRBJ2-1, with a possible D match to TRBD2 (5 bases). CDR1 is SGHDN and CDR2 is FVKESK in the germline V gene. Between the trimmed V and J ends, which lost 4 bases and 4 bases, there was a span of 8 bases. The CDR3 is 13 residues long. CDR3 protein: CASSRAAYNEQFF. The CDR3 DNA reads TGTGCCAGCAGCCGAGCGGCATACAATGAGCAGTTCTTC.

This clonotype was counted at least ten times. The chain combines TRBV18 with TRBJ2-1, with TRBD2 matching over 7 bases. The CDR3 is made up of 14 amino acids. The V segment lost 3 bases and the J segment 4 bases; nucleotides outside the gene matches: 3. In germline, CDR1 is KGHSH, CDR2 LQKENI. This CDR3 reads CASSPGLDYNEQFF. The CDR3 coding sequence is TGTGCCAGCTCACCTGGACTAGATTACAATGAGCAGTTCTTC.

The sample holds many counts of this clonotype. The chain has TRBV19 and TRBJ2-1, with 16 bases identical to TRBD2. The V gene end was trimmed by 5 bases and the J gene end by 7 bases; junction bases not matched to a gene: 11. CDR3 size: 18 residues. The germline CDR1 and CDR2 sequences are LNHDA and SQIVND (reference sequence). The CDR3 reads CASSRYGTSGREVNEQFF. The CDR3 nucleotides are TGTGCCAGTAGTCGCTACGGGACTAGCGGGAGGGAAGTAAATGAGCAGTTCTTC.

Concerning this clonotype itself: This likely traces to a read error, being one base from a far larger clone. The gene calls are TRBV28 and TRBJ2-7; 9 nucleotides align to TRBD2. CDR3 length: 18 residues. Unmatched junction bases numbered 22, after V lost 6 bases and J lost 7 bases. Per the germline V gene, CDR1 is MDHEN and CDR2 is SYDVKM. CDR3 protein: CASSLIPPIAGVVNEQYF. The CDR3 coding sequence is TGTGCCAGCAGCCTTATCCCCCCCATAGCGGGAGTTGTCAATGAGCAGTACTTC.

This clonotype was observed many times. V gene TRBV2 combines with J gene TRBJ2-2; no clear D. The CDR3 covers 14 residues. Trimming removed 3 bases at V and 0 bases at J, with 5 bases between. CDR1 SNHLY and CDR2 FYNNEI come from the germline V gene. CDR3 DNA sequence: TGTGCCAGCAGTGAGGGGACGAACACCGGGGAGCTGTTTTTT. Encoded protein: CASSEGTNTGELFF.

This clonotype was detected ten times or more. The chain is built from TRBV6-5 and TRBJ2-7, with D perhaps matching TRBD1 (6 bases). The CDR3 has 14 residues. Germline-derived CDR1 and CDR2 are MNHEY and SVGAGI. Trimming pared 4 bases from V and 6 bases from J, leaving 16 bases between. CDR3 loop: CASSWAGVPSEQYF. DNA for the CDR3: TGTGCCAGCAGTTGGGCAGGGGTCCCCTCCGAGCAGTACTTC.

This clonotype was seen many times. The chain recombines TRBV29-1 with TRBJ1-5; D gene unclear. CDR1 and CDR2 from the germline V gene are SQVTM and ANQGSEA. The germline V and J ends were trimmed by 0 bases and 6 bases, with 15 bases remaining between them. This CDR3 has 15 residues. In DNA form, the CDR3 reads TGCAGCGTTGAAGAAAAAAGGGCCCTGGGTCAGCCCCAGCATTTT. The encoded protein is CSVEEKRALGQPQHF.

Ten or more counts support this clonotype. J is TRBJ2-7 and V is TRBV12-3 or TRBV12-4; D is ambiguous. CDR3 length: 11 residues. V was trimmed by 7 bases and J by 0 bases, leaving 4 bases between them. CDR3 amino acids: CASTGSYEQYF. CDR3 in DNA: TGTGCCAGCACGGGCTCCTACGAGCAGTACTTC.

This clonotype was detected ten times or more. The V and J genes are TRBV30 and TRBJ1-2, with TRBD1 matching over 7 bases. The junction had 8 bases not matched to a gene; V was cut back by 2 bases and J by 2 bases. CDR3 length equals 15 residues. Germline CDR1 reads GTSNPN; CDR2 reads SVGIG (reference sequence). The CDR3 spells CAWSSSTGQNYGYTF. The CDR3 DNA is TGTGCCTGGAGTTCTTCCACGGGACAGAACTATGGCTACACCTTC.

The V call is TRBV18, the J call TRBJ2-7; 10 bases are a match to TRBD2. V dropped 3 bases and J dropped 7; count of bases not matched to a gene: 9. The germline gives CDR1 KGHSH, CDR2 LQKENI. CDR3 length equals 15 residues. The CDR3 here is CASSPIAGGWTEQYF. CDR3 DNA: TGTGCCAGCTCACCTATAGCGGGAGGCTGGACGGAGCAGTACTTC.

For the CDR3, the DNA is TGCAGTGGTCGGACTGGGAACACTGAAGCTTTCTTT. Protein: CSGRTGNTEAFF. The rearrangement uses TRBV20-1 and TRBJ1-1; unclear D gene. Looked up from germline, CDR1 is DFQATT and CDR2 is SNEGSKA (reference sequence). V gave up 7 bases and J gave up 1 base, with 10 bases separating them. The CDR3 has 12 amino acids.

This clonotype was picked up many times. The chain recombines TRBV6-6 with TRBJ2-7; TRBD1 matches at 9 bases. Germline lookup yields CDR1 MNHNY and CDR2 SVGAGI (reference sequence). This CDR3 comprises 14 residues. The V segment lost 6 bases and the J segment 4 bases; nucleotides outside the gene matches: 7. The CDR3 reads CASRTGTGFYEQYF. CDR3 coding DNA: TGTGCCAGCAGAACCGGGACAGGGTTTTACGAGCAGTACTTC.

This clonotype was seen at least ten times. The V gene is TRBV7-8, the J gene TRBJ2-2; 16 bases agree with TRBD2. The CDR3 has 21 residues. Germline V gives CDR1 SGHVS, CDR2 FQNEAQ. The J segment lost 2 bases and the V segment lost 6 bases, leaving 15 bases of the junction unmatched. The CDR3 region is CASSILRWGLAGGLNTGELFF. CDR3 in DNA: TGTGCCAGCAGTATATTACGATGGGGACTAGCGGGAGGGCTTAACACCGGGGAGCTGTTTTTT. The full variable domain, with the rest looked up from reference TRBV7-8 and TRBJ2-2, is GAGVSQSPRYKVAKRGQDVALRCDPISGHVSLFWYQQALGQGPEFLTYFQNEAQLDKSGLPSDRFFAERPEGSVSTLKIQRTQQEDSAVYLCASSILRWGLAGGLNTGELFFGEGSRLTVL.

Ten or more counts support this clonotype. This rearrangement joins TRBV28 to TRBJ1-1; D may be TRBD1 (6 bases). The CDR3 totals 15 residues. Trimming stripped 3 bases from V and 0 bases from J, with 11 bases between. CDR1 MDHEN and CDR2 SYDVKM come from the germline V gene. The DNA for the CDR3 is TGTGCCAGCAGTTTCGCAGGGGACTTGAACACTGAAGCTTTCTTT. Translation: CASSFAGDLNTEAFF.